Listed below are T cell receptor beta chains from one sample, sequenced in a study of blood T cell repertoires in COVID-19. Some clones are missing from TCRdb's copy, which holds only in-frame ones; the method was immunoSEQ multiplex PCR. The sample yields 380,000 or so clones, around 89% seen once. Sequencing input: peripheral blood. Receptor source: a man in his forties with acute or convalescent COVID-19. Both conserved end residues are part of each CDR3. Each record gives: J gene, clone size, D gene, V gene, CDR3 DNA, CDR3 protein. The D gene is left open where the match is weak. Size is omitted from some rows. Given values are once, few, many or a class for expanded clones.

TRBJ2-2 NA NA TRBV19 TGTGCCAGTAGTATAGGCCAGGGGGGCACCGGGGAGCTGTTTTTT CASSIGQGGTGELFF
TRBJ1-2 NA TRBD1 TRBV9 TGTGCCAGCAGCCAGCAGGGACAGGTTGGCTATGGCTACACCTTC CASSQQGQVGYGYTF
TRBJ2-7 few TRBD1 TRBV19 TGTGCCAGTAGTATGGGACAGGGGAGCCACGAGCAGTACTTC CASSMGQGSHEQYF
TRBJ1-3 few NA TRBV3-1/TRBV3-2 TGTGCCAGCAGCCAAGGCGGGGCTGGAAACACCATATATTTT CASSQGGAGNTIYF
TRBJ2-2 NA TRBD2 TRBV15 TGTGCCACCAGTACTAGCGGGGGCACCGGGGAGCTGTTTTTT CATSTSGGTGELFF
TRBJ2-3 NA NA TRBV12-3/TRBV12-4 TGTGCCAGCGGGGGGGCGCCAGATACGCAGTATTTT CASGGAPDTQYF
TRBJ2-7 NA NA TRBV24-1 TGTGCCACCAGTGATTGGGAGGGGGCCTACGAGCAGTACTTC CATSDWEGAYEQYF
TRBJ2-1 NA TRBD2 TRBV7-3 TGTGCCAGCAGCTCCGGGACTAGCTCGTGGGAGCAGTTCTTC CASSSGTSSWEQFF
TRBJ2-5 NA TRBD2 TRBV6-5 TGTGCCGTGGCAGCCGGGGGGGGCCCGAAGACCCAGTACTTC CAVAAGGGPKTQYF
TRBJ1-3 NA NA TRBV4-3 TGCGCCAGCAGCCAAGATCTGGATCCACTACTCTCTGGAAACACCATATATTTT CASSQDLDPLLSGNTIYF
TRBJ1-2 NA TRBD1 TRBV30 TGTGCCTGGAGTACGACGACAGGGACCTATGGCTACACCTTC CAWSTTTGTYGYTF
TRBJ1-2 once TRBD1 TRBV11-2 TGTGCCAGCAGCTTAGGGACAGGCCCCTATGGCTACACCTTC CASSLGTGPYGYTF
TRBJ2-7 NA NA TRBV18 TGTGCCAGCTCATTGGACAGCTCCTACGAGCAGTACTTC CASSLDSSYEQYF
TRBJ2-1 NA NA TRBV5-1 TGCGCCAGCAGCTTTACAGGGATCGCTGATGAGCAGTTCTTC CASSFTGIADEQFF
TRBJ2-3 NA NA TRBV5-6 TGTGCCAGCAGCCTTGGACAGTACACAGATACGCAGTATTTT CASSLGQYTDTQYF
TRBJ2-6 NA NA TRBV10-3 TGTGCCACCAGGGAACAGGGTGGGCCTGGGGCCAACGTCCTGACTTTC CATREQGGPGANVLTF
TRBJ2-7 NA TRBD2 TRBV19 TGTGCCAGTAGTATAGGGCTAGCGGGAGCCTACGAGCAGTACTTC CASSIGLAGAYEQYF
TRBJ1-1 NA TRBD1 TRBV5-1 TGCGCCAGCAGCGGGTCAGGGGGGAACACTGAAGCTTTCTTT CASSGSGGNTEAFF
TRBJ2-1 once TRBD1 TRBV10-3 TGTGCCATCAGTGAGTCCCAGGGGGCCTTTAGTGAGCAGTTCTTC CAISESQGAFSEQFF
TRBJ1-2 NA NA TRBV28 TGTGCCAGCAGTTTTGACAGAAACTATGGCTACACCTTC CASSFDRNYGYTF
TRBJ1-2 NA TRBD1 TRBV6-2/TRBV6-3 TGTGCCAGCAGTTACCGGGCAGGGGGCCGCTATGGCTACACCTTC CASSYRAGGRYGYTF
TRBJ2-7 NA TRBD1 TRBV14 TGTGCCAGCAGCCAAGGAGGACGACAGGGAAACGACGAGCAGTACTTC CASSQGGRQGNDEQYF
TRBJ1-2 NA NA TRBV19 TGTGCCAGTACCGCCAGGGTTCTTAACTATGGCTACACCTTC CASTARVLNYGYTF
TRBJ1-3 NA NA TRBV20-1 TGCAGTGCTAATATCGGAAACACCATATATTTT CSANIGNTIYF
TRBJ2-7 NA TRBD2 TRBV5-1 TGCGCCAGCAGTTTTCGCGGGGGGCCCCTTTACGAGCAGTACTTC CASSFRGGPLYEQYF
TRBJ2-7 NA NA TRBV5-8 TGTGCCAGCAGCTTGGCGGGAACGGGGGAGGACGAGCAGTACTTC CASSLAGTGEDEQYF
TRBJ1-6 NA TRBD1 TRBV5-1 TGCGCCAGCAGCTTGGAGTCGACAGGGGGTATTTTTAACGATTCACCCCTCCACTTT CASSLESTGGIFNDSPLHF
TRBJ2-5 few NA TRBV7-3 TGTGCCAGCAGCTCCAGGGTGAGAGAGACCCAGTACTTC CASSSRVRETQYF
TRBJ1-5 once TRBD1 TRBV6-6 TGTGCCAGCAATCAAGGACAGGGAAATCAGCCCCAGCATTTT CASNQGQGNQPQHF